What follows is one T cell receptor (beta chain) and its context. This sample is part of a study of T cell clonotyping in hematopoietic cell transplantation. Sequenced by immunoSEQ multiplex PCR; TCRdb stores in-frame clones only, minus some. The table shows under 8,000 clones, with 80% to 90% occurring only once. Germline values: CDR1 MNHEY, CDR2 SVGAGI. V gave up 0 bases and J gave up 3 bases, with 15 bases separating them. CDR3 length equals 16 residues. Sample: peripheral blood mononuclear cells, taken 180 days after allogeneic stem cell transplant. The receptor was isolated from a female patient aged 50-60 years who had an allogeneic stem cell transplant from an unrelated donor, so the T cells may come from the graft donor. Some clones in this sample may be carry-over from other donors' samples. The chain has TRBV6-5 and TRBJ2-7; D may be TRBD2 (6 bases). This CDR3 is CASSYSTGRPIYEQYF. CDR3 in DNA: TGTGCCAGCAGTTACTCCACCGGGAGACCTATCTACGAGCAGTACTTC.